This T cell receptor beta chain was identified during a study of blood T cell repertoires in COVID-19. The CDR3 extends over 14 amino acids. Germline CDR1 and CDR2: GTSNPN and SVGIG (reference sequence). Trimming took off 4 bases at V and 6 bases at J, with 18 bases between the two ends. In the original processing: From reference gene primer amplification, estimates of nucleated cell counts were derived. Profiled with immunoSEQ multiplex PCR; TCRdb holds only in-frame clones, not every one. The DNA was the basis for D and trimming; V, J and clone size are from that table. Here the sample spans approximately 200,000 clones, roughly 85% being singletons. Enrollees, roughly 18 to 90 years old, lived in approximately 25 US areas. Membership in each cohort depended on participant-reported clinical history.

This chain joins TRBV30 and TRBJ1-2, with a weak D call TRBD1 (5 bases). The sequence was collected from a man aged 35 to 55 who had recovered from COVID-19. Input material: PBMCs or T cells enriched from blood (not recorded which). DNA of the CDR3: TGTGCCTGGATACAGGCGCCCGATTACCATGGCTACACCTTC. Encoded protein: CAWIQAPDYHGYTF.